The clone carrying this TCR beta chain was detected only a few times. The target antigen is unknown. The sample comes from a study of response to subunit inactivated influenza vaccine. Regarding the study as a whole: Few additional T cells are recruited per seasonal influenza vaccination, authors suggested.

TCRdb itself ran the RT-PCR reads through MiXCR, one entry per CDR3 protein. Of roughly 790,000 distinct CDR3 sequences listed, less than 25% were seen once; the top ten hold 10%. The germline gives CDR1 DFQATT, CDR2 SNEGSKA (reference sequence). The CDR3 runs to 18 residues. The trim removed 1 base at V and 1 base at J, leaving 14 bases unmatched. The specimen comprised PBMCs from blood, sampled about 5 days after vaccination. The receptor comes from a man aged 45 to 65 who received an inactivated influenza vaccine. The chain recombines TRBV20-1 with TRBJ2-7; 9 nucleotides align to TRBD2. Written as DNA, the CDR3 is TGCAGTGCTAGAGTCGGGGGTGGTAGCGGGAGCCTTTCCTACGAGCAGTACTTC. This encodes CSARVGGGSGSLSYEQYF.